This T cell receptor (beta chain) is drawn from a study of blood T cell repertoires in COVID-19. Study in general: T cells, B-cell-depleted T cells, or PBMCs supplied cDNA or gDNA.

This CDR3 has 14 amino acids. Germline assignment: CDR1 LNHDA and CDR2 SQIVND (reference sequence). V dropped 10 bases and J dropped 3; count of bases not matched to a gene: 11. TCRdb keeps only in-frame clones here, not all; method: immunoSEQ multiplex PCR. This sample carries hundreds of thousands of clones, roughly 87% of them seen once, and the ten largest clones take 12%. The V and J genes are TRBV19 and TRBJ1-2; 7 bases agree with TRBD1. The clonotype originates from a young woman who had recovered from COVID-19. The sequenced material came from peripheral blood. This chain's CDR3 is CATTDRTPYYGYTF. CDR3 DNA: TGTGCCACCACGGACAGGACACCGTACTATGGCTACACCTTC. Based on the CDR3 plus reference TRBV19 and TRBJ1-2, the full variable domain is DGGITQSPKYLFRKEGQNVTLSCEQNLNHDAMYWYRQDPGQGLRLIYYSQIVNDFQKGDIAEGYSVSREKKESFPLTVTSAQKNPTAFYLCATTDRTPYYGYTFGSGTRLTVV.